This T cell receptor beta chain is drawn from a study of neurological immune-mediated disorders. This CDR3 has 18 residues. CDR1 is SGHRS and CDR2 is YFSETQ in the germline V gene. V gave up 4 bases and J gave up 5 bases, with 26 bases separating them. Study outcomes and limitations: HTLV-1-associated myelopathy led in TCR clonal expansion, while multiple sclerosis ranked lowest, below healthy controls.

One entry per CDR3 protein results from TCRdb running MiXCR on the 5' RACE reads. This table has some 77,000 distinct CDR3 sequences, about 9.7% appearing once. This clonotype appeared many times. What it recognizes is unknown. This chain connects TRBV5-1 to TRBJ2-3; D may be TRBD1 (6 bases). Sequencing input: PBMCs. The TCR was taken from a man aged 50-59 years in good health. The CDR3 reads CASSLDLSGQASGDTQYF. DNA for the CDR3: TGCGCCAGCAGCCTGGACCTGTCGGGACAAGCGAGTGGAGATACGCAGTATTTT.